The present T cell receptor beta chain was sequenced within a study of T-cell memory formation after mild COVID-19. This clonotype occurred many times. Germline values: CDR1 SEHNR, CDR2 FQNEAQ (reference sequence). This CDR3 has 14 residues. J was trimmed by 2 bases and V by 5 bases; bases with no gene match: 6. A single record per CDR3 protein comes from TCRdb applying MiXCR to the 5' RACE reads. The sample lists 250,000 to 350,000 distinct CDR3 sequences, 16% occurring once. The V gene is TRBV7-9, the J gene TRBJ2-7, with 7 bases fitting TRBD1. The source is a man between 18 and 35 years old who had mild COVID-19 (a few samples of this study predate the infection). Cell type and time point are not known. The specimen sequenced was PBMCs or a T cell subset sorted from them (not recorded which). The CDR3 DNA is TGTGCCAGCAGCGCCGCAGGGGGAACCTACGAGCAGTACTTC. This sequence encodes CASSAAGGTYEQYF.